The 25 T cell receptor beta chains in this list originate from one sample, sequenced in a study of lung T cells in sarcoidosis with Löfgren's syndrome. Via MiXCR, TCRdb re-called the reads, giving one row per CDR3 protein. The profile shows 60,000 or so distinct CDR3 sequences, 21% of them singletons. The sample consisted of CD4+ T cells from PBMCs. Receptors were obtained from a human donor with sarcoidosis (Löfgren's syndrome or another form), or a control subject (not recorded which).

This clonotype occurred a few times. The chain couples TRBV2 to TRBJ1-2, with D possibly being TRBD1 (6 bases). The CDR3 spans 13 residues. V was trimmed by 7 bases and J by 0 bases, leaving 9 bases between them. Germline assignment: CDR1 SNHLY and CDR2 FYNNEI. CDR3 in DNA: TGTGCCAGCACGGACAGTTCTAACTATGGCTACACCTTC. Protein sequence: CASTDSSNYGYTF. Drawing the rest from reference TRBV2 and TRBJ1-2, the complete variable domain is EPEVTQTPSHQVTQMGQEVILRCVPISNHLYFYWYRQILGQKVEFLVSFYNNEISEKSEIFDDQFSVERPDGSNFTLKIRSTKLEDSAMYFCASTDSSNYGYTFGSGTRLTVV.

This clonotype was seen ten or more times. The CDR3 region has the DNA TGTGCCAGCAGTGAAATAAATCAGCCCCAGCATTTT. Residues: CASSEINQPQHF. The chain joins TRBV2 to TRBJ1-5; D not resolved. Germline lookup yields CDR1 SNHLY and CDR2 FYNNEI. V lost 2 bases and J lost 4, with 3 bases in between. CDR3 size: 12 residues.

This clonotype was recorded many times. The chain uses TRBV6-1 and TRBJ1-6, with 7 nucleotides matching TRBD1. The trim removed 6 bases at V and 10 bases at J, leaving 9 bases unmatched. The CDR3 loop spans 14 amino acids. Germline CDR1 is MNHNS and CDR2 is SASEGT. As DNA, the CDR3 is TGTGCCAGCAGACGACAGGGCGAAGGCTCACCCCTCCACTTT. Encoded protein: CASRRQGEGSPLHF.

This clonotype was seen once. The J gene is TRBJ1-2, the V gene TRBV18; D uncertain. There are 14 residues in the CDR3. V lost 2 bases to trimming and J lost 5 bases, with 12 bases between them. CDR1 KGHSH and CDR2 LQKENI come from the germline V gene. The CDR3 loop reads CASSPGEGRYGYTF. CDR3 bases: TGTGCCAGCTCACCAGGAGAAGGGAGGTATGGCTACACCTTC.

About this clonotype itself: This may come from a read error, since a much larger clone is one base off. The genes are TRBV7-6 and TRBJ1-3; 9 nucleotides line up with TRBD1. The CDR3 is made up of 14 amino acids. Germline V CDR1 and CDR2: SGHVS, FNYEAQ. CDR3 loop: CASSLTGGRDTMYF. In DNA, the CDR3 is TGTGCCAGCAGCCTGACAGGGGGAAGAGACACCATGTATTTT. The full variable domain, completed using reference TRBV7-6 and TRBJ1-3, is GAGVSQSPRYKVTKRGQDVALRCDPISGHVSLYWYRQALGQGPEFLTYFNYEAQQDKSGLPNDRFSAERPEGSISTLTIQRTEQRDSAMYRCASSLTGGRDTMYFGEGSWLTVV.

In its sample, this clonotype was seen a few times. The chain is built from TRBV3-1 and TRBJ1-1; D gene ambiguous. Per germline, CDR1 LGHDT and CDR2 YNNKEL (reference sequence). CDR3 length equals 15 residues. The V gene lost 0 bases and the J gene lost 6 bases, with 14 bases spanning the gap. The CDR3 reads CASSQDRIAFAEAFF. The CDR3 nucleotides read TGTGCCAGCAGCCAAGACAGAATCGCGTTCGCTGAAGCTTTCTTT.

This clonotype was found many times. V and J are TRBV20-1 and TRBJ1-1; TRBD1 agrees at 8 bases. The V gene's germline CDR1 is DFQATT and CDR2 SNEGSKA (reference sequence). CDR3 length equals 10 residues. The CDR3 protein is CSAGTGSAFF. The CDR3 coding sequence is TGCAGCGCCGGGACAGGATCGGCTTTCTTT.

With respect to this clonotype: One base away lies a much larger clone, so this may be a sequencing read error. The chain links TRBV4-2 to TRBJ2-1; TRBD2 matches 9 bases. The CDR3 has 17 residues. Germline V CDR1 and CDR2: LGHNA, YNFKEQ. For the CDR3, the DNA is TGTGCCAGCAGCCGGGGTGCTAGCGGGGAGGCCTACAATGAGCGGTTCTTC. Translating it yields CASSRGASGEAYNERFF.

This clonotype was observed many times. The chain has TRBV28 and TRBJ1-1, with unresolved D. The CDR3 loop spans 14 amino acids. Trimming took 6 bases from V and 0 from J, leaving 11 bases between them. Germline loops: CDR1 MDHEN, CDR2 SYDVKM. CDR3 residues: CASSLGYMNTEAFF. The CDR3, as DNA: TGTGCCAGCAGCTTGGGGTACATGAACACTGAAGCTTTCTTT.

The chain joins TRBV29-1 to TRBJ1-1; possibly TRBD1 for D (5 bases). Germline CDR1 is SQVTM and CDR2 is ANQGSEA. V was cut by 8 bases and J by 2 bases, with 18 bases left in between. The CDR3 totals 14 residues. The CDR3 sequence is CSTSIGAGNTEAFF. The CDR3 nucleotides read TGCAGCACGTCGATAGGGGCAGGAAACACTGAAGCTTTCTTT.

This clonotype was counted many times. DNA of the CDR3: TGTGCCAGCAGTCGACAGGGGCTTGGCGAGCAGTACGTC. Translation: CASSRQGLGEQYV. This rearrangement joins TRBV6-2 or TRBV6-3 to TRBJ2-7; 8 positions match TRBD1. The V segment lost 5 bases and the J segment 6 bases; nucleotides outside the gene matches: 6. The CDR3 has 13 amino acids. In germline, CDR1 is MNHEY, CDR2 SVGEGT.

On this clonotype itself: A much larger clone is a single base away; this may be a read error. Because the CDR3 is missing its conserved closing phenylalanine or tryptophan, this is likely a read error. The chain has TRBV7-2 and TRBJ2-1; D is unresolved. This CDR3 has 15 residues. Between the trimmed V and J ends, which lost 1 base and 0 bases, there was a span of 7 bases. Germline-derived CDR1 and CDR2 are SGHTA and FQGNSA. CDR3 nucleotide sequence: TGTGCCAGCAGCTTAGGGCCATCCTCCTACAATGAGCAGTTCCTC. It codes for CASSLGPSSYNEQFL.

With respect to this clonotype: A much bigger clone sits one base away, suggesting this may be a read error. The conserved phenylalanine or tryptophan normally closing the CDR3 is absent here, so this likely arose from a read error. The gene calls are TRBV6-2 or TRBV6-3 and TRBJ2-7, with D possibly matching TRBD1 (6 bases). V lost 6 bases and J lost 2, with 11 bases in between. There are 13 residues in the CDR3. Germline CDR1 MNHEY, CDR2 SVGEGT. CDR3 amino acids: CASSKTGTYEQYL. The CDR3 nucleotides read TGTGCCAGCAGCAAGACAGGAACCTACGAGCAGTACCTC.

The V and J genes are TRBV10-3 and TRBJ2-3, with no clear D. Trimming took off 3 bases at V and 2 bases at J, with 12 bases between the two ends. Germline CDR1 reads ENHRY; CDR2 reads SYGVKD. The CDR3 sequence is 15 residues long. The CDR3 protein is CAISERTANTDTQYF. CDR3 nucleotide sequence: TGTGCCATCAGTGAACGGACCGCCAACACAGATACGCAGTATTTT.

This clonotype appeared a few times. V is TRBV19 and J is TRBJ1-1, with a possible D match to TRBD1 (5 bases). The CDR3 is made up of 15 amino acids. Germline V gene data show CDR1 as LNHDA and CDR2 as SQIVND (reference sequence). Trimming took off 0 bases at V and 5 bases at J, with 13 bases between the two ends. CDR3 residues: CASSIESRARTEAFF. As DNA, the CDR3 is TGTGCCAGTAGTATAGAGTCCAGGGCGAGGACTGAAGCTTTCTTT.

This clonotype was detected many times. This sequence joins TRBV6-1 and TRBJ1-2; D ambiguous. V was shortened by 4 bases and J by 3 bases, with 12 bases between the two germline ends. The CDR3 covers 14 residues. Germline V gives CDR1 MNHNS, CDR2 SASEGT. The CDR3 region is CASSGSGVHYGYTF. DNA for the CDR3: TGTGCCAGCAGTGGGTCAGGCGTCCACTATGGCTACACCTTC.

This clonotype was recorded at least ten times. The chain joins TRBV28 to TRBJ1-1; TRBD1 might be the D (5 bases). V gave up 3 bases and J gave up 4 bases, with 9 bases separating them. CDR1 MDHEN and CDR2 SYDVKM come from the germline V gene. CDR3 size: 13 residues. The CDR3 loop reads CASSFPGFTEAFF. CDR3 in DNA: TGTGCCAGCAGTTTCCCAGGGTTCACTGAAGCTTTCTTT.

The rearrangement joins TRBV11-1 to TRBJ2-3, with D perhaps being TRBD1 or TRBD2 (5 bases each). This CDR3 has 15 residues. V lost 4 bases and J lost 4, with 15 bases in between. CDR1 and CDR2 (germline): SGHAT, FQDESV (reference sequence). CDR3 loop: CASSYLRGASDTQYF. CDR3 DNA: TGTGCCAGCAGCTACCTCCGAGGGGCATCAGATACGCAGTATTTT.

CDR3 in DNA: TGCGCCAGCAGCTTCGACGGGAGAGAAGGACAGCCCCAGCATTTT. It encodes CASSFDGREGQPQHF. This chain joins TRBV5-1 and TRBJ1-5; D remains unclear. The V gene lost 2 bases and the J gene lost 7 bases, with 16 bases spanning the gap. CDR1 and CDR2 (germline): SGHRS, YFSETQ. The CDR3 totals 15 residues.

V and J are TRBV19 and TRBJ1-4; D is unresolved. Trimming cost V 5 bases and J 4 bases, with 14 bases left between them. This CDR3 region has 15 residues. Germline values: CDR1 LNHDA, CDR2 SQIVND (reference sequence). The DNA of the CDR3 is TGTGCCAGTAGTCCCTGGACGGCCGATAATGAAAAACTGTTTTTT. Translating it yields CASSPWTADNEKLFF. The full variable domain, rest sourced from reference TRBV19 and TRBJ1-4, is DGGITQSPKYLFRKEGQNVTLSCEQNLNHDAMYWYRQDPGQGLRLIYYSQIVNDFQKGDIAEGYSVSREKKESFPLTVTSAQKNPTAFYLCASSPWTADNEKLFFGSGTQLSVL.

This clonotype has at least ten counts. The chain recombines TRBV6-1 with TRBJ2-7; TRBD1 aligns across 7 bases. V lost 6 bases to trimming and J lost 6 bases; unmatched junction nucleotides: 5. CDR1 is MNHNS and CDR2 is SASEGT in the germline V gene. The CDR3 runs to 12 residues. The CDR3, as DNA: TGTGCCAGCAGCAGACAGGGAGCCGAGCAGTACTTC. Translating it yields CASSRQGAEQYF.

This clonotype was found many times. The chain links TRBV20-1 to TRBJ2-5; D unresolved. There are 16 residues in the CDR3. Germline V gives CDR1 DFQATT, CDR2 SNEGSKA (reference sequence). V was cut by 4 bases and J by 2 bases, with 20 bases left in between. The CDR3 DNA reads as TGCAGTGCTAAACGGCGGCCGGTAGGGATGCAAGAGACCCAGTACTTC. Residues: CSAKRRPVGMQETQYF.

This clonotype was seen a few times. A much more abundant neighbour one base away suggests this may be a read error. The rearrangement links TRBV28 to TRBJ2-3; D is possibly TRBD2 (5 bases). With 8 bases removed from V and 7 bases from J, the gap between germline ends came to 13 bases. This CDR3 region has 12 residues. Germline V lookup: CDR1 MDHEN, CDR2 SYDVKM. The CDR3 DNA sequence: TGTGCCAGCGGCCGGACTGCATATACGCAGTATTTT. Its translation is CASGRTAYTQYF.

In regard to this clonotype: A read error may explain this, as a much larger clone is one base away. V usage is TRBV15 and J usage is TRBJ2-1; 9 bases are a match to TRBD2. The germline V gene has CDR1 LNHNV and CDR2 YYDKDF (reference sequence). V lost 3 bases to trimming and J lost 12 bases; unmatched junction nucleotides: 12. The CDR3 length is 15 residues. CDR3 sequence: CATSSALAGPFGQFF. For the CDR3, the DNA is TGTGCCACCAGCAGTGCGCTAGCGGGACCATTCGGGCAGTTCTTC.

This clonotype came up many times. This rearrangement joins TRBV15 to TRBJ2-6; D remains ambiguous. This CDR3 region has 16 residues. From germline, CDR1 is LNHNV and CDR2 YYDKDF (reference sequence). The V and J ends lost 0 bases and 4 bases respectively, with 10 bases between them. CDR3 nucleotide sequence: TGTGCCACCAGCAGAGATTTGGCGTCCGGGGCCAACGTCCTGACTTTC. Protein product: CATSRDLASGANVLTF.